The 14 T cell receptor beta chains in this list originate from one sample, sequenced in a study of OX40 agonist ivuxolimab in advanced cancers. Assay: immunoSEQ multiplex PCR; the TCRdb copy retains only in-frame clones and omits some. This table holds 45,000 to 55,000 clones, 80% to 90% found once. Sequenced here: CD4+ or CD8+ T cells sorted from blood, sampled in a trial of the OX40 agonist ivuxolimab. Receptors were obtained from an adult with an advanced solid tumor such as melanoma, head and neck, liver or kidney cancer.

The gene calls are TRBV19 and TRBJ1-3; D is uncertain. Germline V gene sequence: CDR1 LNHDA, CDR2 SQIVND (reference sequence). CDR3 size: 16 residues. V dropped 6 bases and J dropped 2 bases, with 17 bases sitting between them. The CDR3 DNA reads as TGTGCCAGTAGCCTCGTGACACCTGCGGCTGGAAACACCATATATTTT. Protein sequence: CASSLVTPAAGNTIYF.

CDR3 sequence (DNA): TGTGCCAGCAGCGCGGGGGGACTTTTGGGTGAGCAGTTCTTC. Translation gives CASSAGGLLGEQFF. This chain links TRBV9 with TRBJ2-1; 7 positions agree with TRBD2. CDR1 SGDLS and CDR2 YYNGEE come from the germline V gene. CDR3 length: 14 residues. The junction had 9 bases not matched to a gene; V was cut back by 3 bases and J by 9 bases.

This clone came up once. The chain has TRBV6-5 and TRBJ1-5; D remains unclear. The CDR3 is made up of 12 amino acids. The V end was cut by 7 bases, the J end by 4 bases, with 8 bases between. Germline CDR1 is MNHEY and CDR2 is SVGAGI. The CDR3 protein is CASNVANQPQHF. CDR3 sequence (DNA): TGTGCCAGCAACGTAGCAAATCAGCCCCAGCATTTT.

The gene calls are TRBV28 and TRBJ1-4, with 10 bases aligning to TRBD1. The CDR3 is 17 amino acids. After removal of 4 bases from V and 8 bases from J, the junction contained 13 bases not matched to a gene. Germline values: CDR1 MDHEN, CDR2 SYDVKM. The CDR3 sequence is CASSSPASRTGGEKLFF. CDR3 DNA: TGTGCCAGCAGTTCACCCGCCTCCCGGACAGGGGGGGAAAAACTGTTTTTT. Filled out from reference TRBV28 and TRBJ1-4, the complete variable domain reads DVKVTQSSRYLVKRTGEKVFLECVQDMDHENMFWYRQDPGLGLRLIYFSYDVKMKEKGDIPEGYSVSREKKERFSLILESASTNQTSMYLCASSSPASRTGGEKLFFGSGTQLSVL.

The CDR3 DNA follows: TGTGCCAGCAGCTATGGCGGGACCATTGGGGAGCAGTACTTC. This translates into CASSYGGTIGEQYF. The chain uses TRBV7-2 and TRBJ2-7; D perhaps matches TRBD2 (6 bases). This CDR3 has 14 residues. Looked up from germline, CDR1 is SGHTA and CDR2 is FQGNSA. The V and J ends lost 4 bases and 7 bases respectively, with 17 bases between them.

The chain uses TRBV6-1 and TRBJ2-7; D perhaps matches TRBD2 (5 bases). Germline CDR1 reads MNHNS; CDR2 reads SASEGT. Trimming pared 5 bases from V and 1 base from J, leaving 15 bases between. CDR3 size: 15 residues. CDR3 sequence: CASSLSPSGSYEQYF. The CDR3 DNA reads as TGTGCCAGCAGTTTAAGCCCTTCGGGATCCTACGAGCAGTACTTC.

V usage is TRBV5-5 and J usage is TRBJ2-6, with D possibly matching TRBD2 (5 bases). The V gene lost 0 bases and the J gene lost 0 bases, with 10 bases spanning the gap. In germline, CDR1 is SGHKS, CDR2 YYEKEE (reference sequence). This CDR3 region has 17 residues. In nucleotides, the CDR3 is TGTGCCAGCAGCTTGGATTCGGGATTCTCTGGGGCCAACGTCCTGACTTTC. It codes for CASSLDSGFSGANVLTF.

The gene calls are TRBV6-5 and TRBJ2-7; 11 nucleotides match TRBD2. CDR1 is MNHEY and CDR2 is SVGAGI in the germline V gene. V gave up 6 bases and J gave up 4 bases; unmatched junction bases: 8. This CDR3 is built from 15 residues. DNA for the CDR3: TGTGCCAGCAGGTACACTAGCGGGAGTGCGTACGAGCAGTACTTC. Encoded protein: CASRYTSGSAYEQYF.

This clone was counted a few times. V usage is TRBV29-1 and J usage is TRBJ2-1, with a tentative D call TRBD1 (6 bases). The CDR3 sequence is 14 residues long. In germline, CDR1 is SQVTM, CDR2 ANQGSEA. V lost 0 bases and J 4 bases, leaving 10 bases between the germline ends. CDR3 sequence reads: CSVEDRGSYNEQFF. Here the CDR3 DNA reads TGCAGCGTTGAAGACAGGGGCTCATACAATGAGCAGTTCTTC.

V usage is TRBV7-2 and J usage is TRBJ2-3; 8 bases are a match to TRBD2. The J segment lost 5 bases and the V segment lost 4 bases, leaving 8 bases of the junction unmatched. The CDR3 has 15 amino acids. The germline V gene encodes CDR1 SGHTA and CDR2 FQGNSA. In nucleotides, the CDR3 is TGTGCCAGCAGCTCCCGGCGGCGGGAGGTAGATACGCAGTATTTT. It encodes CASSSRRREVDTQYF.

V gene TRBV7-6 combines with J gene TRBJ2-7; 8 positions agree with TRBD1. CDR3 size: 14 residues. Germline-derived CDR1 and CDR2 are SGHVS and FNYEAQ. J gave up 3 bases and V 1 base, and 2 bases lay outside the gene matches. The CDR3 coding sequence is TGTGCCAGCAGCTTAGACGACAGGGGCTACGAGCAGTACTTC. Encoded protein: CASSLDDRGYEQYF.

The rearrangement joins TRBV6-1 to TRBJ2-3, with D perhaps TRBD2 (6 bases). This CDR3 spans 13 amino acids. V lost 3 bases, J lost 6 bases, and 10 bases lay in between. Germline V CDR1 and CDR2: MNHNS, SASEGT. CDR3 protein: CASSEFLADTQYF. For the CDR3, the DNA is TGTGCCAGCAGTGAGTTCCTAGCGGATACGCAGTATTTT.

The chain uses TRBV10-3 and TRBJ1-4; possibly TRBD1 for D (5 bases). The CDR3 runs 16 residues. V lost 0 bases to trimming and J lost 8 bases, with 16 bases between them. In germline, CDR1 is ENHRY, CDR2 SYGVKD. Here the CDR3 reads CAISESGGHTREKLFF. The CDR3 DNA is TGTGCCATCAGTGAGTCGGGGGGTCATACGAGGGAAAAACTGTTTTTT.

The J gene is TRBJ2-5, the V gene TRBV5-6; a possible D gene is TRBD1 (6 bases). V lost 4 bases to trimming and J lost 2 bases, with 9 bases between them. The CDR3 is 13 amino acids. Germline CDR1 reads SGHDT; CDR2 reads YYEEEE. For the CDR3, the DNA is TGTGCCAGCAGCCACAGGGATCAAGAGACCCAGTACTTC. Translated: CASSHRDQETQYF. The variable domain in full, completed from reference TRBV5-6 and TRBJ2-5, reads DAGVTQSPTHLIKTRGQQVTLRCSPKSGHDTVSWYQQALGQGPQFIFQYYEEEERQRGNFPDRFSGHQFPNYSSELNVNALLLGDSALYLCASSHRDQETQYFGPGTRLLVL.